This is a list of T cell receptor beta chains from one sample in a study of T cells after posttransplantation cyclophosphamide. Profiling relied on immunoSEQ multiplex PCR, and the TCRdb table lists in-frame clones only, not all of them. The sample contains under 25,000 clones, none of them singletons. Sequences were derived from PBMCs, sampled after allogeneic stem cell transplant with posttransplant cyclophosphamide. Receptor source: a male patient aged 18 to 29 who received an allogeneic stem cell transplant from a related donor, was CMV-positive, and had no GVHD. Part of the T cells may come from the graft donor. CDR3s leave out the opening cysteine and the closing phenylalanine or tryptophan.

CDR3 protein: ASSPPTRMNTEAF
V gene: TRBV7-9
J gene: TRBJ1-1

CDR3 protein: ASSYSEFSGANVLT
V gene: TRBV6-6
J gene: TRBJ2-6

CDR3 protein: ASSQDRTSLAKNIQY
V gene: TRBV4-1
J gene: TRBJ2-4

CDR3 protein: ASSLAGNSGNTIY
V gene: TRBV5-1
J gene: TRBJ1-3

CDR3 protein: ASSLGRGTQPQH
V gene: TRBV7-8
J gene: TRBJ1-5

CDR3 protein: ASSTPGQGYEQY
V gene: TRBV19
J gene: TRBJ2-7

CDR3 protein: ASSLVRGGTEAF
V gene: TRBV5-1
J gene: TRBJ1-1

CDR3 protein: ASNWGGSYEQY
V gene: TRBV5-6
J gene: TRBJ2-7

CDR3 protein: ASSLSGGTDTQY
V gene: TRBV19
J gene: TRBJ2-3

CDR3 protein: ASTIVTGQDSPLH
V gene: TRBV6-1
J gene: TRBJ1-6

CDR3 protein: ASSKDLLAGVKIKNIQY
V gene: TRBV21-1
J gene: TRBJ2-4

CDR3 protein: ASRPGLAGGYTDTQY
V gene: TRBV2
J gene: TRBJ2-3

CDR3 protein: ASRTRGGMEGYT
V gene: TRBV27
J gene: TRBJ1-2

CDR3 protein: ASSPGGAETQY
V gene: TRBV4-3
J gene: TRBJ2-5

CDR3 protein: AWSPDRVEPQH
V gene: TRBV30
J gene: TRBJ1-5

CDR3 protein: ASSFGTGGGFYEQY
V gene: TRBV5-1
J gene: TRBJ2-7

CDR3 protein: ASSLEVRGTEAF
V gene: TRBV27
J gene: TRBJ1-1

CDR3 protein: ASSAAGGETQY
V gene: TRBV19
J gene: TRBJ2-5

CDR3 protein: ASSFVSLREQY
V gene: TRBV7-8
J gene: TRBJ2-7

CDR3 protein: ASSGGTLQETQY
V gene: TRBV5-4
J gene: TRBJ2-5

CDR3 protein: ASSPRLGLEKYEQY
V gene: TRBV7-2
J gene: .

CDR3 protein: ATSRDGQAYEQY
V gene: TRBV15
J gene: TRBJ2-7

CDR3 protein: ASSLGRGLDEKLF
V gene: TRBV5-1
J gene: TRBJ1-4

CDR3 protein: ASSTRSRGYT
V gene: TRBV19
J gene: TRBJ1-2

CDR3 protein: ASSYYGGLGEKLF
V gene: TRBV6-5
J gene: TRBJ1-4

CDR3 protein: ASSLESRVTGELF
V gene: TRBV7-9
J gene: TRBJ2-2

CDR3 protein: ASSIDPSVVYEQY
V gene: TRBV19
J gene: TRBJ2-7

CDR3 protein: ASSNTGDSTEAF
V gene: TRBV19
J gene: TRBJ1-1

CDR3 protein: AWSPDSSYEQY
V gene: TRBV30
J gene: TRBJ2-7

CDR3 protein: ASRPGTSGLSGLN
V gene: TRBV6-5
J gene: TRBJ2-7

CDR3 protein: ASSLDYNRRDSPLH
V gene: TRBV5-6
J gene: TRBJ1-6

CDR3 protein: ASSLVSGQGAHYGYT
V gene: TRBV7-2
J gene: TRBJ1-2

CDR3 protein: ASSRQQGANLNIQY
V gene: TRBV18
J gene: TRBJ2-4

CDR3 protein: ASSFSGGSEQY
V gene: TRBV7-3
J gene: TRBJ2-7

CDR3 protein: ASSQELVYTQY
V gene: TRBV4-1
J gene: TRBJ2-3

CDR3 protein: ASSTTSGRTSETQY
V gene: TRBV19
J gene: TRBJ2-5

CDR3 protein: ASSEWVAGGHGEQY
V gene: TRBV10-2
J gene: TRBJ2-7

CDR3 protein: SVERLAALTDTQY
V gene: TRBV29-1
J gene: TRBJ2-3

CDR3 protein: ASSLAMGQGTSFTDTQY
V gene: TRBV7-8
J gene: TRBJ2-3

CDR3 protein: ASSVGQRYEQY
V gene: TRBV6-1
J gene: TRBJ2-7

CDR3 protein: ASSPGNTEAF
V gene: TRBV19
J gene: TRBJ1-1

CDR3 protein: ASRLEGTSTEAF
V gene: TRBV5-1
J gene: TRBJ1-1

CDR3 protein: ASSEETSGGPQETQY
V gene: TRBV21-1
J gene: TRBJ2-5

CDR3 protein: ASSAGTGIYGYT
V gene: TRBV5-6
J gene: TRBJ1-2

CDR3 protein: ASSSSGGVYNEQF
V gene: TRBV5-1
J gene: TRBJ2-1

CDR3 protein: ASTRLAGGHEQF
V gene: TRBV6-1
J gene: TRBJ2-1

CDR3 protein: ASSQLTDNYGYT
V gene: TRBV4-1
J gene: TRBJ1-2

CDR3 protein: ASSISARQWFDSNQPQH
V gene: TRBV19
J gene: TRBJ1-5

CDR3 protein: ASSPGTGAPWGYT
V gene: TRBV6-6
J gene: TRBJ1-2

CDR3 protein: ASSLGLAGAGELF
V gene: TRBV11-2
J gene: TRBJ2-2

CDR3 protein: ASSVEPDSSYEQY
V gene: TRBV9
J gene: TRBJ2-7

CDR3 protein: ASSIRLTSGPLQETQY
V gene: TRBV19
J gene: TRBJ2-5

CDR3 protein: ASARDRGPSGANVLT
V gene: TRBV5-1
J gene: TRBJ2-6

CDR3 protein: ASSLVFSGQGRTGELF
V gene: TRBV5-1
J gene: TRBJ2-2

CDR3 protein: ASSPGLTSNYGYT
V gene: TRBV18
J gene: TRBJ1-2

CDR3 protein: AIRGTSGKASENEQF
V gene: TRBV10-3
J gene: TRBJ2-1

CDR3 protein: ASSYRDTYSTDTQY
V gene: TRBV11-2
J gene: TRBJ2-3

CDR3 protein: ASSIEHSFSYEQY
V gene: TRBV19
J gene: TRBJ2-7

CDR3 protein: ASSLGALSYNEQF
V gene: TRBV7-9
J gene: TRBJ2-1

CDR3 protein: ASSSTGFLNTEAF
V gene: TRBV19
J gene: TRBJ1-1